Listed below are T cell receptor beta chains from one sample, sequenced in a study of metastatic and nonmetastatic thyroid tumors. TCRdb redid the clone calls on the PCR reads using MiXCR. This table has fewer than 35,000 clones, roughly a sixth appearing once. Sequencing was carried out using blood. The receptor source for this set is a male donor with papillary thyroid cancer or a benign thyroid nodule (not recorded which). Some clones in this sample may be carry-over from other donors' samples. The conserved cysteine and the conserved F or W are not part of the CDR3 here. A D gene is named only where the DNA matches it firmly.

j_call | v_call | d_call | cdr3_aa
TRBJ1-2 | TRBV18 | . | ASSPLVANGQNYGYT
TRBJ1-4 | TRBV25-1 | . | ASSKGGYWEKLF
TRBJ2-3 | TRBV30 | . | AWSFYSIKGTDTQY
TRBJ2-1 | TRBV15 | TRBD1 | ATSITGTVSYEQF
TRBJ2-3 | TRBV5-8 | . | ASSLAQGTDTQY
TRBJ2-3 | TRBV29-1 | . | SARGVGADTQY
TRBJ2-1 | TRBV11-2 | . | ASSTQGGLRGDEQF
TRBJ1-5 | TRBV9 | . | ASSVGVYSNQPQH
TRBJ1-5 | TRBV30 | . | AWSVGSLNTGWNQPQH
TRBJ1-5 | TRBV20-1 | . | SAQDGWGQPQH
TRBJ2-3 | TRBV5-1 | TRBD2 | ASSYGTRGPKDTQY
TRBJ1-2 | TRBV20-1 | . | SARDIRCYGYT
TRBJ2-1 | TRBV7-3 | TRBD2 | ASSLTGTSDLFGQF
TRBJ2-1 | TRBV5-1 | . | ASSPSGGAPGVEQF
TRBJ1-6 | TRBV10-3 | . | AIRPQGVRNSPLH
TRBJ1-5 | TRBV27 | . | ASSQGRANQPQH
TRBJ2-1 | TRBV15 | . | ATCPGTTTYNEQF
TRBJ2-7 | TRBV20-1 | TRBD2 | SASDDFSGGSYEQY
TRBJ2-7 | TRBV12-5 | TRBD1 | ASGSQDRGSEQY
TRBJ1-6 | TRBV10-2 | . | ASVDGPGYNSPLH
TRBJ2-1 | TRBV7-6 | TRBD2 | ASSLRLAEESNEQF
TRBJ1-2 | TRBV6-4 | . | ASSDSQGANYGYT